Given below is one T cell receptor beta chain in context. Germline CDR1 and CDR2: SGHRS and YFSETQ. The CDR3 runs to 19 residues. V lost 4 bases to trimming and J lost 1 base, with 25 bases between them. The sample originates from a study of T cell responses to AZD1222 COVID-19 vaccine. Study background: Pooling of second doses given at about 4 or about 12 weeks was done.

Sequencing was performed with immunoSEQ multiplex PCR; in TCRdb, only in-frame clones are kept and a portion is missing. The sample consists of about 85,000 clones, roughly nine tenths of them appearing once. This clonotype was sampled from an adult in good health. The V and J genes are TRBV5-1 and TRBJ2-3, with TRBD1 as a possible D gene (6 bases). The sequencing here drew on peripheral blood, taken on day 0 of AZD1222 vaccination. CDR3 sequence: CASSPGTRASVRGTDTQYF. Here the CDR3 DNA reads TGCGCCAGCAGCCCGGGGACAAGGGCTAGTGTTCGGGGCACAGATACGCAGTATTTT. Based on the CDR3 plus reference TRBV5-1 and TRBJ2-3, the full variable domain is KAGVTQTPRYLIKTRGQQVTLSCSPISGHRSVSWYQQTPGQGLQFLFEYFSETQRNKGNFPGRFSGRQFSNSRSEMNVSTLELGDSALYLCASSPGTRASVRGTDTQYFGPGTRLTVL.